Detailed here is one TCR beta chain. Authors' processing steps: From reference gene primer amplification, estimates of nucleated cell counts were derived. Profiling relied on immunoSEQ multiplex PCR, and the TCRdb table lists in-frame clones only, not all of them. Clone size and V and J calls were adopted from that table, with D and trimming inferred from the DNA. The repertoire holds about 330,000 clones, 65% to 90% seen once, with just over 7% in the top ten. The data were taken from a study of blood T cell repertoires in COVID-19. Overall study: The analysed material was cDNA or gDNA that came from T cells, B-cell-depleted T cells, or PBMCs.

The CDR3 totals 16 residues. The V and J ends lost 3 bases and 5 bases, in that order; junction bases with no gene match: 9. Germline CDR1 is SGHVS and CDR2 is FQNEAQ. The rearrangement uses TRBV7-8 and TRBJ2-7; 11 bases match TRBD2. Sequenced: peripheral blood. This clonotype was obtained from a human donor in a cohort sampled during active COVID-19. The CDR3 sequence is CASSFPDSGGANEQYF. CDR3 nucleotide sequence: TGTGCCAGCAGCTTTCCTGATAGCGGGGGGGCCAACGAGCAGTACTTC. Together with reference TRBV7-8 and TRBJ2-7, the CDR3 gives the full variable domain: GAGVSQSPRYKVAKRGQDVALRCDPISGHVSLFWYQQALGQGPEFLTYFQNEAQLDKSGLPSDRFFAERPEGSVSTLKIQRTQQEDSAVYLCASSFPDSGGANEQYFGPGTRLTVT.